This record covers a single TCR beta chain. The antigen remains unidentified. The data stem from a study of yellow fever vaccine responses in identical twins. Whole-study findings and limits: After vaccination, twins' T cell response reportedly seemed partly convergent, partly personalized.

TCRdb reprocessed the RT-PCR reads with MiXCR, giving one entry per CDR3 protein. The data show about 6,900 distinct CDR3 sequences, with about four fifths seen just once and 3% to 4% held by the top ten. Trimming pared 0 bases from V and 6 bases from J, leaving 11 bases between. There are 15 residues in the CDR3. Germline V CDR1 and CDR2: LGHNA, YNFKEQ. Sequenced material: T cells from blood (PBMCs), unsorted or a sorted subset (not recorded which), taken before or after yellow fever vaccination (not recorded which). The source of this sequence is a woman younger than 35 who received the yellow fever vaccine. The V and J genes are TRBV4-2 and TRBJ1-4; no clear D. CDR3 sequence (DNA): TGTGCCAGCAGCCAAGATCGGGGAAATGATGAAAAACTGTTTTTT. This gives the protein CASSQDRGNDEKLFF.